The 31 T cell receptor beta chains listed next were all sequenced from one sample in a study of regulatory T cells in long-lasting Graves disease. The time point was: persistent/refractory GD, antithyroid drugs over 5 years with positive TRAb. Generation of the TCR library employed RNA extracted from PBMCs. Construction of TCR beta libraries relied on iRepertoire HTBI primers and on Arm-PCR targeting CDR3 regions. MiXCR, applied by TCRdb to the multiplex PCR reads, yields one record per CDR3 protein. The repertoire consists of roughly 300,000 distinct CDR3 sequences, with about 19% occurring once and the leading ten covering around 30%. The sequencing used peripheral blood mononuclear cells (PBMCs), collected when the disease was refractory, from a patient treated with antithyroid drugs. These receptors were obtained from a female donor with Graves disease.

This clonotype was detected many times. This chain joins TRBV24-1 and TRBJ1-4, with 8 bases aligning to TRBD1. The V segment lost 6 bases and the J segment 1 base; nucleotides outside the gene matches: 18. The CDR3 is 20 amino acids. Germline V gene lookup returns CDR1 KGHDR and CDR2 SFDVKD. CDR3 amino acids: CATSTQGADREDVTNEKLFF. Written as DNA, the CDR3 is TGTGCCACCAGTACTCAGGGAGCGGACAGGGAAGATGTAACTAATGAAAAACTGTTTTTT.

A few counts support this clonotype. The genes are TRBV6-2 or TRBV6-3 and TRBJ1-5; D unclear. Trimming took off 2 bases at V and 10 bases at J, with 9 bases between the two ends. Germline CDR1 reads MNHEY; CDR2 reads SVGEGT. The CDR3 spans 12 residues. The CDR3 sequence: CASSYNGEPQHF. The CDR3 region has the DNA TGTGCCAGCAGTTACAATGGCGAACCCCAGCATTTT.

This chain uses TRBV12-3 or TRBV12-4 with TRBJ2-7; D is possibly TRBD1 (6 bases). The CDR3 extends over 15 amino acids. Deletions cut 3 bases from V and 1 base from J, with 13 bases between. CDR3 protein: CASSFRWQGSYEQYF. The DNA of the CDR3 is TGTGCCAGCAGTTTTAGGTGGCAGGGGTCCTACGAGCAGTACTTC.

The chain is built from TRBV5-1 and TRBJ1-4, with 7 bases matching TRBD1. CDR1 and CDR2 from the germline V gene are SGHRS and YFSETQ. The CDR3 runs 16 residues. V lost 3 bases, J lost 4 bases, and 9 bases stayed unmatched. CDR3 amino acids: CASSWAWDSGNEKLFF. CDR3 DNA sequence: TGCGCCAGCAGCTGGGCTTGGGACAGCGGTAATGAAAAACTGTTTTTT.

This chain connects TRBV5-6 to TRBJ2-5, with unresolved D. This CDR3 has 14 residues. Between the trimmed V and J ends, which lost 1 base and 0 bases, there was a span of 7 bases. Germline CDR1 SGHDT, CDR2 YYEEEE. CDR3 sequence reads: CASSLPENQETQYF. The DNA for the CDR3 is TGTGCCAGCAGCTTGCCCGAGAACCAAGAGACCCAGTACTTC.

On this clonotype: One end of the junction is discordant with germline, which a read error may explain. This chain connects TRBV7-2 to TRBJ1-2, with D possibly TRBD1 on 6 matching bases. The CDR3 loop spans 16 amino acids. CDR1 is SGHTA and CDR2 is FQGNSA in the germline V gene. The CDR3 nucleotides are TGTGCCAGCAGCTTAGGGTGGGGGGCACATAGCTATGACTACACCTTC. It encodes CASSLGWGAHSYDYTF.

This chain connects TRBV7-9 to TRBJ1-2; tentatively, D is TRBD1 (5 bases). The V and J ends lost 4 bases and 5 bases respectively, with 14 bases between them. CDR1 and CDR2 (germline): SEHNR, FQNEAQ (reference sequence). This CDR3 region has 14 residues. The CDR3: CASSYGDRRYGYTF. In DNA, the CDR3 is TGTGCCAGCAGCTATGGGGACCGGCGGTATGGCTACACCTTC.

This clonotype was seen ten or more times. The V call is TRBV7-8, the J call TRBJ2-5, with 9 bases aligning to TRBD1. The germline gives CDR1 SGHVS, CDR2 FQNEAQ. The CDR3 spans 16 residues. The trim removed 5 bases at V and 1 base at J, leaving 8 bases unmatched. The CDR3 sequence: CASSPSDRGGQETQYF. In nucleotides, the CDR3 is TGTGCCAGCAGCCCCAGCGACAGGGGGGGCCAAGAGACCCAGTACTTC.

This clonotype was seen repeatedly, ten times or more. The rearrangement uses TRBV5-1 and TRBJ1-1; 8 nucleotides line up with TRBD1. V was clipped by 4 bases and J by 3 bases; unmatched bases: 8. Looked up from germline, CDR1 is SGHRS and CDR2 is YFSETQ. The CDR3 has 15 amino acids. CDR3 sequence reads: CASSPSSTGDTEAFF. CDR3 bases: TGCGCCAGCAGCCCCAGTTCGACAGGGGACACTGAAGCTTTCTTT.

This clonotype was found many times. The chain uses TRBV2 and TRBJ1-1; 8 nucleotides line up with TRBD1. CDR1 is SNHLY and CDR2 is FYNNEI in the germline V gene. The CDR3 contains 13 residues. V was clipped by 2 bases and J by 9 bases; unmatched bases: 5. CDR3 DNA sequence: TGTGCCAGCAGTGAATCACAGGGGGATCAAGCTTTCTTT. Translating gives CASSESQGDQAFF.

The table lists this clonotype with many counts. CDR3 sequence: CASSEQGSQETQYF. For the CDR3, the DNA is TGTGCCAGCAGTGAACAAGGGTCCCAAGAGACCCAGTACTTC. The chain couples TRBV2 to TRBJ2-5, with D uncertain. Trimming stripped 2 bases from V and 1 base from J, with 8 bases between. CDR1 SNHLY and CDR2 FYNNEI come from the germline V gene. The length of the CDR3 is 14 residues.

Comment on this clonotype: At one end the junction does not follow the germline gene, possibly because of a read error. This sequence joins TRBV11-2 and TRBJ1-1; D is undetermined. The CDR3 is 11 residues long. The germline V gene has CDR1 SGHAT and CDR2 FQNNGV. The CDR3 protein is CASSSSTEALF. CDR3 nucleotides: TGTGCCAGCAGCTCCAGCACTGAAGCTCTCTTC.

V and J are TRBV30 and TRBJ1-2; D call uncertain. This CDR3 contains 13 residues. Trimming left V 0 bases short and J 8 bases short, with 13 bases between. Looked up from germline, CDR1 is GTSNPN and CDR2 is SVGIG (reference sequence). CDR3 DNA sequence: TGTGCCTGGAGTGTACTGGCCGGGAGAGGCTACACCTTC. The encoded protein is CAWSVLAGRGYTF.

The J gene is TRBJ2-7, the V gene TRBV29-1, with 10 bases aligning to TRBD1. V was pared by 2 bases and J by 5 bases, with 9 bases of the junction left unmatched. Germline V gene sequence: CDR1 SQVTM, CDR2 ANQGSEA. This CDR3 has 15 residues. DNA for the CDR3: TGCAGCGTTGAATACCGAGGACAGGGGGTTCACGAGCAGTACTTC. Its protein is CSVEYRGQGVHEQYF.

This CDR3 reads CATSSWSGDTEAFF. The DNA of the CDR3 is TGTGCCACCAGCAGTTGGAGCGGAGACACTGAAGCTTTCTTT. The chain links TRBV15 to TRBJ1-1; D is unresolved. Trimming removed 3 bases from V and 3 bases from J, with 11 bases in between. This CDR3 has 14 amino acids. Germline V gene lookup returns CDR1 LNHNV and CDR2 YYDKDF (reference sequence).

This clonotype has only a few counts. This sequence joins TRBV7-9 and TRBJ2-7; possibly TRBD1 for D (6 bases). Germline V CDR1 and CDR2: SEHNR, FQNEAQ (reference sequence). CDR3 length: 15 amino acids. Trimming cost V 1 base and J 0 bases, with 10 bases left between them. The CDR3 sequence: CASSLGGPSSYEQYF. Here the CDR3 DNA reads TGTGCCAGCAGCTTAGGGGGGCCAAGCTCCTACGAGCAGTACTTC.

In its sample, this clonotype was seen a few times. This chain joins TRBV12-3 or TRBV12-4 and TRBJ1-5, with D tentatively TRBD1 (6 bases). V was shortened by 7 bases and J by 4 bases, with 17 bases between the two germline ends. The length of the CDR3 is 15 residues. The CDR3 is CASTPTGSGNQPQHF. CDR3 DNA: TGTGCCAGCACCCCGACAGGATCAGGGAATCAGCCCCAGCATTTT.

This clonotype was seen ten or more times. V usage is TRBV28 and J usage is TRBJ1-2; D remains ambiguous. The germline CDR1 and CDR2 sequences are MDHEN and SYDVKM. V was shortened by 3 bases and J by 4 bases, with 12 bases between the two germline ends. The CDR3 has 14 amino acids. CDR3 sequence: CASSFDQKGYGYTF. CDR3 DNA: TGTGCCAGCAGTTTCGACCAAAAAGGCTATGGCTACACCTTC.

The chain employs TRBV6-1 and TRBJ2-6; D call uncertain. V was shortened by 8 bases and J by 2 bases, with 7 bases between the two germline ends. The V gene's germline CDR1 is MNHNS and CDR2 SASEGT. The CDR3 consists of 13 residues. CDR3 coding DNA: TGTGCCAGCGCACGCCCTGGGGCCAACGTCCTGACTTTC. It encodes CASARPGANVLTF.

This clonotype was seen only a few times. This chain joins TRBV5-1 and TRBJ1-1, with TRBD1 identical over 7 bases. The ends lost 4 bases at V and 10 bases at J; junction bases unmatched: 10. This CDR3 is built from 13 residues. Germline loops: CDR1 SGHRS, CDR2 YFSETQ. CDR3 DNA: TGCGCCAGCAGCGGCGCGTCGAGGGGGCCAGCTTTCTTT. Its protein product is CASSGASRGPAFF.

The sample holds a few counts of this clonotype. This chain joins TRBV4-1 and TRBJ2-7; 13 nucleotides align to TRBD2. The CDR3 is made up of 18 amino acids. From germline, CDR1 is MGHRA and CDR2 YSYEKL. After removal of 4 bases from V and 1 base from J, the junction contained 10 bases not matched to a gene. The CDR3, as DNA: TGCGCCAGCAGCCGGACTAGCGGGAGTTTTTCGCCGTCCTACGAGCAGTACTTC. It codes for CASSRTSGSFSPSYEQYF.

This clonotype was seen ten or more times. In nucleotides, the CDR3 is TGTGCCAGCAGACCGACAGGGGTGAACACTGAAGCTTTCTTT. It yields the protein CASRPTGVNTEAFF. V is TRBV12-3 or TRBV12-4 and J is TRBJ1-1, with 8 nucleotides matching TRBD1. The CDR3 totals 14 residues. The V and J ends lost 6 bases and 0 bases, in that order; junction bases with no gene match: 3.

This clonotype was seen many times. The J gene is TRBJ1-4, the V gene TRBV3-1; D is unclear. V shed 5 bases and J shed 5 bases, with 12 bases lying between them. The CDR3 loop spans 14 amino acids. Germline lookup yields CDR1 LGHDT and CDR2 YNNKEL (reference sequence). The DNA for the CDR3 is TGTGCCAGCAGCGGGCTCCGAGGAAATGAAAAACTGTTTTTT. It translates to CASSGLRGNEKLFF.

This clonotype was seen a handful of times. V gene TRBV6-9 combines with J gene TRBJ1-1; tentatively, D is TRBD1 (6 bases). CDR1 MNHGY and CDR2 SVAAGI come from the germline V gene. Deletions cut 4 bases from V and 5 bases from J, with 14 bases between. This CDR3 contains 14 residues. CDR3 loop: CASSSGAGETEAFF. For the CDR3, the DNA is TGTGCCAGCAGTTCCGGGGCAGGGGAAACTGAAGCTTTCTTT.

This clonotype was recorded at least ten times. V is TRBV7-3 and J is TRBJ2-4; 9 bases match TRBD1. CDR1 SGHTA and CDR2 FQGTGA come from the germline V gene. The trim removed 5 bases at V and 1 base at J, leaving 3 bases unmatched. The CDR3 has 15 residues. This CDR3 reads CASSQDRGAKNIQYF. In DNA form, the CDR3 reads TGTGCCAGCAGCCAGGACAGGGGTGCCAAAAACATTCAGTACTTC.

This clonotype was observed a few times. The chain links TRBV28 to TRBJ2-3; 8 bases align to TRBD2. J was trimmed by 0 bases and V by 4 bases; bases with no gene match: 12. The CDR3 covers 18 residues. Germline CDR1 reads MDHEN; CDR2 reads SYDVKM. The DNA for the CDR3 is TGTGCCAGCAGTTACAGAGGACGGGGGGGACCTAGCACAGATACGCAGTATTTT. This encodes CASSYRGRGGPSTDTQYF.

The rearrangement links TRBV19 to TRBJ1-2; TRBD1 matches 8 bases. The CDR3 spans 14 residues. CDR1 and CDR2 from the germline V gene are LNHDA and SQIVND (reference sequence). J was trimmed by 4 bases and V by 4 bases; bases with no gene match: 5. The DNA of the CDR3 is TGTGCCAGTAGTAGGGGACAGGCCGCCTATGGCTACACCTTC. Its protein is CASSRGQAAYGYTF.

This clonotype was detected ten times or more. The chain recombines TRBV2 with TRBJ2-7; 7 nucleotides agree with TRBD1. Germline V lookup: CDR1 SNHLY, CDR2 FYNNEI. The CDR3 is made up of 14 amino acids. V lost 3 bases, J lost 5 bases, and 7 bases stayed unmatched. CDR3 protein: CASSDRQGVDEQYF. The CDR3 DNA sequence: TGTGCCAGCAGTGATCGGCAGGGGGTAGACGAGCAGTACTTC. Drawing the rest from reference TRBV2 and TRBJ2-7, the complete variable domain is EPEVTQTPSHQVTQMGQEVILRCVPISNHLYFYWYRQILGQKVEFLVSFYNNEISEKSEIFDDQFSVERPDGSNFTLKIRSTKLEDSAMYFCASSDRQGVDEQYFGPGTRLTVT.

The gene calls are TRBV20-1 and TRBJ2-7; no clear D gene. The V and J ends lost 6 bases and 0 bases respectively, with 6 bases between them. The CDR3 spans 11 residues. In germline, CDR1 is DFQATT, CDR2 SNEGSKA (reference sequence). The CDR3 reads CSASLSYEQYF. Written as DNA, the CDR3 is TGCAGTGCGAGCCTCTCCTACGAGCAGTACTTC.

This clonotype was seen at least ten times. This chain links TRBV20-1 with TRBJ1-2; a weak D match, TRBD1 (6 bases). This CDR3 is 11 amino acids long. Per germline, CDR1 DFQATT and CDR2 SNEGSKA (reference sequence). CDR3 amino acids: CSGGNNYGYTF. DNA for the CDR3: TGCAGCGGGGGCAATAACTATGGCTACACCTTC.

There are a few counts of this clonotype. The chain links TRBV9 to TRBJ2-5; D unresolved. The length of the CDR3 is 14 residues. The V and J ends lost 1 base and 0 bases respectively, with 7 bases between them. The germline V gene has CDR1 SGDLS and CDR2 YYNGEE. CDR3 in amino acids: CASSVTVYQETQYF. Written as DNA, the CDR3 is TGTGCCAGCAGCGTAACAGTCTACCAAGAGACCCAGTACTTC.